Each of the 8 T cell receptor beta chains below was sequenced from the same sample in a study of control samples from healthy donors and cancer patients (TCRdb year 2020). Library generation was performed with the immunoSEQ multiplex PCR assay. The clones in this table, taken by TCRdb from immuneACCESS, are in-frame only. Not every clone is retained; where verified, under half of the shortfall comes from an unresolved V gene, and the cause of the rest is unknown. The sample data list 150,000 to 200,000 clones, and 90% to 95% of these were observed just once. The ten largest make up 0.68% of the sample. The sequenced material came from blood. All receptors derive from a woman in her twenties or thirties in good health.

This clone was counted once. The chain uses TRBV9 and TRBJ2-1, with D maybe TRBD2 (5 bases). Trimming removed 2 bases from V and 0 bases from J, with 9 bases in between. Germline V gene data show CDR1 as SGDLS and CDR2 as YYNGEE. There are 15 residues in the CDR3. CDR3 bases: TGTGCCAGCAGCGTGGACTCACGCTCCTACAATGAGCAGTTCTTC. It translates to CASSVDSRSYNEQFF.

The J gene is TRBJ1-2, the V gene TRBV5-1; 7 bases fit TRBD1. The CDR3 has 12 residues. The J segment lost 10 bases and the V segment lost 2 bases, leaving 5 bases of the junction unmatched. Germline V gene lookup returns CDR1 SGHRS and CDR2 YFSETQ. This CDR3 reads CASSFGTGDYTF. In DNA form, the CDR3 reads TGCGCCAGCAGCTTTGGCACAGGGGACTACACCTTC. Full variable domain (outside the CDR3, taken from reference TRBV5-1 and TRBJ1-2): KAGVTQTPRYLIKTRGQQVTLSCSPISGHRSVSWYQQTPGQGLQFLFEYFSETQRNKGNFPGRFSGRQFSNSRSEMNVSTLELGDSALYLCASSFGTGDYTFGSGTRLTVV.

The DNA for the CDR3 is TGTGCCAGCAGCCTCCAGAAGCCCCAGCATTTT. Amino acid sequence: CASSLQKPQHF. The chain employs TRBV3-1 (or the pseudogene TRBV3-2) and TRBJ1-5; D unclear. The germline V gene encodes CDR1 LGHDT and CDR2 YNNKEL (reference sequence). The CDR3 has 11 residues. V lost 4 bases, J lost 8 bases, and 6 bases lay in between.

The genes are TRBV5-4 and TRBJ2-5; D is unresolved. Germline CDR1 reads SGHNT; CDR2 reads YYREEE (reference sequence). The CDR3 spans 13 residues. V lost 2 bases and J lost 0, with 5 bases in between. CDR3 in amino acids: CASSFDNQETQYF. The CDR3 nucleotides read TGTGCCAGCAGCTTTGACAACCAAGAGACCCAGTACTTC.

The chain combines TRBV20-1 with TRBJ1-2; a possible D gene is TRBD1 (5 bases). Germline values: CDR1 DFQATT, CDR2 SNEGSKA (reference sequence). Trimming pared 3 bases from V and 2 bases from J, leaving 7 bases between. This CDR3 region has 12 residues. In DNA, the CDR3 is TGCAGTGCTAGTCACAGGAACTATGGCTACACCTTC. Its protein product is CSASHRNYGYTF.

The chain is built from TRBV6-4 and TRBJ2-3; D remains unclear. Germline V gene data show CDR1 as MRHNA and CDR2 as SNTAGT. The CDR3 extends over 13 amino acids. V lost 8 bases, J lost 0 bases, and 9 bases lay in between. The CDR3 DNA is TGTGCCAGCGCATCCACTAGCACAGATACGCAGTATTTT. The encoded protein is CASASTSTDTQYF.

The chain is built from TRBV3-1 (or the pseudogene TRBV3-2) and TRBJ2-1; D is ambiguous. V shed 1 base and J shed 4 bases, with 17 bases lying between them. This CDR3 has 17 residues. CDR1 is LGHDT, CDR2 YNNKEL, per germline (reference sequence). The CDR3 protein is CASSQVFNLYSYNEQFF. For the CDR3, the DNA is TGTGCCAGCAGCCAAGTCTTCAACCTCTACTCGTACAATGAGCAGTTCTTC.

CDR3 sequence (DNA): TGTGCCAGCAGCTTATCCAGTTTCAACATTCAGTACTTC. This gives the protein CASSLSSFNIQYF. The chain has TRBV7-9 and TRBJ2-4, with D hard to call. Germline CDR1 reads SEHNR; CDR2 reads FQNEAQ (reference sequence). V was cut by 2 bases and J by 7 bases, with 9 bases left in between. This CDR3 is 13 amino acids long.